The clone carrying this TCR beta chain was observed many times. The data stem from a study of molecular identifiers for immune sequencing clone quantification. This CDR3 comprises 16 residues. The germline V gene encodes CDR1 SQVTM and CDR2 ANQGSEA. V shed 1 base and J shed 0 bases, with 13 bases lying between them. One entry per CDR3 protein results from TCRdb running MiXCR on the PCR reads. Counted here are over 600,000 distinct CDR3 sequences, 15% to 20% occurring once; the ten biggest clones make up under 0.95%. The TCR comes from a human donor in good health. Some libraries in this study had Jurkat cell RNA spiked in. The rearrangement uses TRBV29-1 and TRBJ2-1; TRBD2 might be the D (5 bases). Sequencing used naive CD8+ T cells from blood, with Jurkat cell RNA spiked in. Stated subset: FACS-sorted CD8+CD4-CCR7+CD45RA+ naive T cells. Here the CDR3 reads CSVEGSPGSSYNEQFF. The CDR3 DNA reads TGCAGCGTTGAAGGAAGTCCGGGGAGCTCCTACAATGAGCAGTTCTTC.